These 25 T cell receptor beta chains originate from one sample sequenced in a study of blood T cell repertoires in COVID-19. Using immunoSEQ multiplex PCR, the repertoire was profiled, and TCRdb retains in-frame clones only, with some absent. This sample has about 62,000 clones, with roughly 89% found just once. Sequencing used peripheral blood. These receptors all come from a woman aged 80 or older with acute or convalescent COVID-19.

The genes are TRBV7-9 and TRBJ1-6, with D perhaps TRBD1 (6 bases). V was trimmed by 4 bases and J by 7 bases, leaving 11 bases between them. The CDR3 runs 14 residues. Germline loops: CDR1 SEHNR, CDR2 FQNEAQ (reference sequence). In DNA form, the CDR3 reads TGTGCCAGCAGCTGGGGGCGAGGGAATTCACCCCTCCACTTT. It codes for CASSWGRGNSPLHF. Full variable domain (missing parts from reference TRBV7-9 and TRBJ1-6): DTGVSQNPRHKITKRGQNVTFRCDPISEHNRLYWYRQTLGQGPEFLTYFQNEAQLEKSRLLSDRFSAERPKGSFSTLEIQRTEQGDSAMYLCASSWGRGNSPLHFGNGTRLTVT.

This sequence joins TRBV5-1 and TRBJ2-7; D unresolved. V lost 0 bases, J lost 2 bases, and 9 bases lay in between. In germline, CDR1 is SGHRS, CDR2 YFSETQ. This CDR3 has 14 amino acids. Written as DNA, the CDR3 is TGCGCCAGCAGCTTGGGGCAGATACCCTACGAGCAGTACTTC. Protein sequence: CASSLGQIPYEQYF. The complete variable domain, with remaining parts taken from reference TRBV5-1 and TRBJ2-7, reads KAGVTQTPRYLIKTRGQQVTLSCSPISGHRSVSWYQQTPGQGLQFLFEYFSETQRNKGNFPGRFSGRQFSNSRSEMNVSTLELGDSALYLCASSLGQIPYEQYFGPGTRLTVT.

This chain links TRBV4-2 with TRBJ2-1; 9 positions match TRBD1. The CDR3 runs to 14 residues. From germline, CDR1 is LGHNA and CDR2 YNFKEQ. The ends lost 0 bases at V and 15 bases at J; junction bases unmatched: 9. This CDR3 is CASSQDIRQGGLFF. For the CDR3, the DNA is TGTGCCAGCAGCCAAGATATAAGACAGGGGGGGCTGTTCTTC.

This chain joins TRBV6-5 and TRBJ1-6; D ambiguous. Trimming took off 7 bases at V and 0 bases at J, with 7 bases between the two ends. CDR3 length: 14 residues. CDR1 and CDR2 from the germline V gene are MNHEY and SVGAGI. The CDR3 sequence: CASTASSYNSPLHF. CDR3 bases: TGTGCCAGCACCGCGAGCTCCTATAATTCACCCCTCCACTTT.

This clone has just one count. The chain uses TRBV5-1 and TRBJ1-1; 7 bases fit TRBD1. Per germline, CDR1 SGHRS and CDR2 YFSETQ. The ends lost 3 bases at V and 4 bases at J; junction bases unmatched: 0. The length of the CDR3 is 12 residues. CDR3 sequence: CASSSGGTEAFF. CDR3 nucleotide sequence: TGCGCCAGCAGCTCAGGGGGCACTGAAGCTTTCTTT.

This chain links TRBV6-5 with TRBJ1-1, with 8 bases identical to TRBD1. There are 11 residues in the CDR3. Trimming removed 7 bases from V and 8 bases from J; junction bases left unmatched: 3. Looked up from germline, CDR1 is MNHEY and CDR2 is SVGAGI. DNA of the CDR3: TGTGCCAGCATTAGGACAGGGGAAGCTTTCTTT. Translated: CASIRTGEAFF.

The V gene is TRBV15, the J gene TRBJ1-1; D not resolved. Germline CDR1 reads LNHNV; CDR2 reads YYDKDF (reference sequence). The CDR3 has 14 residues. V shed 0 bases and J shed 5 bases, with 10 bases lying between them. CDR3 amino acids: CATSRDRVWTEAFF. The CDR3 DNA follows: TGTGCCACCAGCAGAGATCGGGTGTGGACTGAAGCTTTCTTT.

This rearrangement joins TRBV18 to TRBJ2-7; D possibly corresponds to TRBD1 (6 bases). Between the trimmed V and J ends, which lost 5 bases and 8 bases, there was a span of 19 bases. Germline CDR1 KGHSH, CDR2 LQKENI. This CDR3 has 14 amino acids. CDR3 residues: CASSEQGTPRQQYF. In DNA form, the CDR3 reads TGTGCCAGCTCAGAACAGGGTACGCCGCGGCAGCAGTACTTC.

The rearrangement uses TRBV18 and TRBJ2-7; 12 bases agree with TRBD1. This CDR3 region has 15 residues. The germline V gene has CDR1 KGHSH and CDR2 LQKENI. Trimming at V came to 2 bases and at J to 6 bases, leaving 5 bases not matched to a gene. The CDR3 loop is CASSPSGTGGGEQYF. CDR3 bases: TGTGCCAGCTCACCATCCGGGACAGGGGGCGGCGAGCAGTACTTC.

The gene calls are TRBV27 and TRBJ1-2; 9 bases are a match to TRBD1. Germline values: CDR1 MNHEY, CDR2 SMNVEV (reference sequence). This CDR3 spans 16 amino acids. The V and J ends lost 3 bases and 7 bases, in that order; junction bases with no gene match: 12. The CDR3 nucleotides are TGTGCCAGCAGTTTCTCAATTTTGGGACAGGGTGGTGGCTACACCTTC. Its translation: CASSFSILGQGGGYTF.

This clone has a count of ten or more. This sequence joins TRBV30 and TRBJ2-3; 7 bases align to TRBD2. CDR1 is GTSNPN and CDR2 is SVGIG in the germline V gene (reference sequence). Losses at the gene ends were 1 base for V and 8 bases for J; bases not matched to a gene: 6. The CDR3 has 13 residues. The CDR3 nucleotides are TGTGCCTGGAGTGCCCTGCCGGGGGGTACGCAGTATTTT. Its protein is CAWSALPGGTQYF.

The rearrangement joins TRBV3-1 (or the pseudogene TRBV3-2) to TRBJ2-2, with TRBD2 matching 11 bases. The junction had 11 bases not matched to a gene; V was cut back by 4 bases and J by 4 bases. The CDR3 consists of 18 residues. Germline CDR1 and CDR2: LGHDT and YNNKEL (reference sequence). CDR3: CASSRVRLAGSGTGELFF. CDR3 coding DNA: TGTGCCAGCAGCCGAGTCAGACTAGCGGGATCGGGCACCGGGGAGCTGTTTTTT.

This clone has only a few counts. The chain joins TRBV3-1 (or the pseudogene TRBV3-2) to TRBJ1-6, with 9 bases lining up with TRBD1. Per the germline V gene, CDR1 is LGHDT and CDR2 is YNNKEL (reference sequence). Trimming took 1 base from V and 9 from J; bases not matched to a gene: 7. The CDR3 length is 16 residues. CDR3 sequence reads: CASSQVTGGTPSPLHF. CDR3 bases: TGTGCCAGCAGCCAAGTGACAGGGGGTACCCCTTCACCCCTCCACTTT.

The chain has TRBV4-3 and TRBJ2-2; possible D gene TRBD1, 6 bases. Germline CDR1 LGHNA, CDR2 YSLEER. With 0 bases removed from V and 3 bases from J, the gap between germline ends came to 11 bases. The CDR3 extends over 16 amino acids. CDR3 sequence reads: CASSQESQGHTGELFF. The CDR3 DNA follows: TGCGCCAGCAGCCAAGAGAGTCAGGGGCACACCGGGGAGCTGTTTTTT.

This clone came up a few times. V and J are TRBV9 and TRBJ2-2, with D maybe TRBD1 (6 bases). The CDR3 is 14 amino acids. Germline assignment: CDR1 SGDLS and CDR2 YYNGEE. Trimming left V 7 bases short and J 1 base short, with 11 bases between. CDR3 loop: CASGLGQNTGELFF. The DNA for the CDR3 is TGTGCCAGCGGTTTGGGACAGAACACCGGGGAGCTGTTTTTT.

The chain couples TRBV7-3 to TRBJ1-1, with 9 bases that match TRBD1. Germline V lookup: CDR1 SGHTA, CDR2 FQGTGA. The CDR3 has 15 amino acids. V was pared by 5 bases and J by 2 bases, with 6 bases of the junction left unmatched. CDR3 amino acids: CASSPRTGVNTEAFF. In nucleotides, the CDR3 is TGTGCCAGCAGCCCCAGGACAGGGGTAAACACTGAAGCTTTCTTT.

CDR3 DNA: TGTGCCAGCAGTCGACAGTCCTGGGCCGGGGAGCTGTTTTTT. Its translation: CASSRQSWAGELFF. This sequence joins TRBV7-3 and TRBJ2-2, with D possibly TRBD1 on 5 matching bases. The V gene lost 6 bases and the J gene lost 6 bases, with 14 bases spanning the gap. This CDR3 region has 14 residues. In germline, CDR1 is SGHTA, CDR2 FQGTGA.

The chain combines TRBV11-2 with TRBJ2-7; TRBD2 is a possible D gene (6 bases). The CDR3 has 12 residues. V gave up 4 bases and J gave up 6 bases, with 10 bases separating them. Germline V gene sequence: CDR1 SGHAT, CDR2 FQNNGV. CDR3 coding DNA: TGTGCCAGCAGCTCGACTAGGTCCGAGCAGTACTTC. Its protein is CASSSTRSEQYF. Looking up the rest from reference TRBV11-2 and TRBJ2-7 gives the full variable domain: EAGVAQSPRYKIIEKRQSVAFWCNPISGHATLYWYQQILGQGPKLLIQFQNNGVVDDSQLPKDRFSAERLKGVDSTLKIQPAKLEDSAVYLCASSSTRSEQYFGPGTRLTVT.

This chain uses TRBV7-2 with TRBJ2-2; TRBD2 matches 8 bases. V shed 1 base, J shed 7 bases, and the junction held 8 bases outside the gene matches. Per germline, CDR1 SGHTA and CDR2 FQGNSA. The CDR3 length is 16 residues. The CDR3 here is CASSLVGGGLDGELFF. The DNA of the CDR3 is TGTGCCAGCAGCTTAGTGGGCGGGGGGCTTGACGGGGAGCTGTTTTTT. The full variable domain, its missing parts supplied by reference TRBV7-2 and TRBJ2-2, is GAGVSQSPSNKVTEKGKDVELRCDPISGHTALYWYRQSLGQGLEFLIYFQGNSAPDKSGLPSDRFSAERTGGSVSTLTIQRTQQEDSAVYLCASSLVGGGLDGELFFGEGSRLTVL.

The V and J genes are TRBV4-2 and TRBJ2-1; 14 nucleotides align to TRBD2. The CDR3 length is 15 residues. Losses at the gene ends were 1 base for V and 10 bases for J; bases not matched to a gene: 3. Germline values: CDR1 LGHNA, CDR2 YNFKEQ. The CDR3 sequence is CASSQGGTSGSEQFF. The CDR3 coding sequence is TGTGCCAGCAGCCAAGGAGGGACTAGCGGGAGCGAGCAGTTCTTC.

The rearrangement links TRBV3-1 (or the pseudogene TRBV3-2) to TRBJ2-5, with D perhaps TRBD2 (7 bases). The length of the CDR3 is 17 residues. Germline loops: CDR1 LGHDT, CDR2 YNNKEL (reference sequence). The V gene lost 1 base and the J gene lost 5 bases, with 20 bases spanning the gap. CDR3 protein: CASSQVLRGPQGETQYF. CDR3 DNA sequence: TGTGCCAGCAGCCAAGTGTTGCGGGGGCCGCAAGGGGAGACCCAGTACTTC.

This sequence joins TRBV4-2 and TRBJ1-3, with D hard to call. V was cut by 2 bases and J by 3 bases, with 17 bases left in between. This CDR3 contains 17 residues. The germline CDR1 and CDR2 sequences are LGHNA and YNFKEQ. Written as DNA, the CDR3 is TGTGCCAGCAGCCAAAGGTCGTCAGCGGGCCATGGAAACACCATATATTTT. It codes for CASSQRSSAGHGNTIYF.

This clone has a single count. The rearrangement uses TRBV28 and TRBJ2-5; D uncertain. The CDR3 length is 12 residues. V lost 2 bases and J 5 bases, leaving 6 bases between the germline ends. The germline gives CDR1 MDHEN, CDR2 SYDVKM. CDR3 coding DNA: TGTGCCAGCAGTTTACAGTTGGAGACCCAGTACTTC. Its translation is CASSLQLETQYF.

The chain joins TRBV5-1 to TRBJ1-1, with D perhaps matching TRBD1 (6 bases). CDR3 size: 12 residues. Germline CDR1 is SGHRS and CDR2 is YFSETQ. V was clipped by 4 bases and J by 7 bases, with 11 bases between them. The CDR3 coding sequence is TGCGCCAGCAGCGAAACAGGGATTGAAGCTTTCTTT. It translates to CASSETGIEAFF.

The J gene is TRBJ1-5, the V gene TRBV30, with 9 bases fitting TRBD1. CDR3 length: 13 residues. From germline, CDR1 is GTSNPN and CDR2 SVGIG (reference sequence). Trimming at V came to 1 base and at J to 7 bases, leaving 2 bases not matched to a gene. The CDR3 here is CAWSGGQGQPQHF. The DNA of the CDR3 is TGTGCCTGGAGTGGGGGACAGGGCCAGCCCCAGCATTTT.